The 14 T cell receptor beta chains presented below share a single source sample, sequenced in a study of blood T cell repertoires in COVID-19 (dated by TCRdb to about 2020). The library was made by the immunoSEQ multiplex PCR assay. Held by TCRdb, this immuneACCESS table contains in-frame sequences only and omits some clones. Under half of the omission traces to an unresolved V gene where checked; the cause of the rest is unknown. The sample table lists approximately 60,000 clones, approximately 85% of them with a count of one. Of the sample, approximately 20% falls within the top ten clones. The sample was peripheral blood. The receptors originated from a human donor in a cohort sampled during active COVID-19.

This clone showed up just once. The DNA of the CDR3 is TGTGCCAGCAGCCAAGTTTGGCAGGGCTACAATGAGCAGTTCTTC. Amino acid sequence: CASSQVWQGYNEQFF. The V and J genes are TRBV14 and TRBJ2-1, with TRBD1 as a possible D gene (5 bases). The CDR3 runs 15 residues. Germline CDR1 and CDR2: SGHDN and FVKESK. Trimming removed 1 base at V and 3 bases at J, with 10 bases between.

As DNA, the CDR3 is TGTGCCAGCAGCCTCCCGGGAGCTGCTTGGGGAGAGCAGTACTTC. It codes for CASSLPGAAWGEQYF. The chain links TRBV11-2 to TRBJ2-7, with D maybe TRBD2 (6 bases). The CDR3 covers 15 residues. Trimming cost V 5 bases and J 7 bases, with 21 bases left between them. Looked up from germline, CDR1 is SGHAT and CDR2 is FQNNGV.

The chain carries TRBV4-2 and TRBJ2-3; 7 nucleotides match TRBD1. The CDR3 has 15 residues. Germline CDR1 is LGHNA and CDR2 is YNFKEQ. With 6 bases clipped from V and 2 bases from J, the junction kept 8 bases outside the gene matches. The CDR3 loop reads CASRYRGGITDTQYF. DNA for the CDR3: TGTGCCAGCAGATACAGGGGTGGGATCACAGATACGCAGTATTTT.

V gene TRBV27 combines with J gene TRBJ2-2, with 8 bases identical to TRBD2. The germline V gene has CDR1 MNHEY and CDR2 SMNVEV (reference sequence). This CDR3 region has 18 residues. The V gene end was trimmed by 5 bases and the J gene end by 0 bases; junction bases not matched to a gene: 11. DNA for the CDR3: TGTGCCAGCAGTACCATAGCGGGGAGATTTCCGAACACCGGGGAGCTGTTTTTT. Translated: CASSTIAGRFPNTGELFF.

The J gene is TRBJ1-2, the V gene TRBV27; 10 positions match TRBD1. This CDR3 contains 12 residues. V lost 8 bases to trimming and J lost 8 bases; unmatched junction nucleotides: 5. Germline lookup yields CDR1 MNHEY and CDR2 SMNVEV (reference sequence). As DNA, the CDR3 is TGTGCCAGCTCGACGACAGGGGGCGGCTACACCTTC. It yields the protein CASSTTGGGYTF.

The CDR3 DNA reads as TGTGCCTGGAGTCGGGGGGGGTCCGAGCAGTACTTC. Its translation: CAWSRGGSEQYF. The V gene is TRBV30, the J gene TRBJ2-7; TRBD2 agrees at 8 bases. Germline CDR1 reads GTSNPN; CDR2 reads SVGIG (reference sequence). There are 12 residues in the CDR3. V shed 2 bases, J shed 6 bases, and the junction held 3 bases outside the gene matches.

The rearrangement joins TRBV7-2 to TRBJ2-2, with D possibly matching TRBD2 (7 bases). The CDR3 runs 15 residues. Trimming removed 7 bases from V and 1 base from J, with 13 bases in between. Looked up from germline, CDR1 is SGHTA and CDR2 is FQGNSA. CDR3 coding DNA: TGTGCCAGCACCCCGGGGGGCGGGAACACCGGGGAGCTGTTTTTT. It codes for CASTPGGGNTGELFF.

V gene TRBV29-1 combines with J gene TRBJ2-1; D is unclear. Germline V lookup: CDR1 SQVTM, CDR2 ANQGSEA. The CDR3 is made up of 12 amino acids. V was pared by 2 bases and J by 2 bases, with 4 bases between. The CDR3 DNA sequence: TGCAGCGTTGAATACACCTACAATGAGCAGTTCTTC. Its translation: CSVEYTYNEQFF.

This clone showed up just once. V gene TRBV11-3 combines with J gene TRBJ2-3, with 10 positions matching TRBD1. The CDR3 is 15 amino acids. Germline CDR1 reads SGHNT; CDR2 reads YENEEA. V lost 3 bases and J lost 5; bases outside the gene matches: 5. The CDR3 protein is CASSFDRGRGDTQYF. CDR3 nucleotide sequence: TGTGCCAGCAGCTTTGACAGGGGGCGCGGAGATACGCAGTATTTT.

DNA of the CDR3: TGCGCCAGCAGCCAGACCGGGTCCCTCGAGCAGTACTTC. This sequence encodes CASSQTGSLEQYF. The rearrangement uses TRBV4-3 and TRBJ2-7, with D hard to call. V was shortened by 3 bases and J by 6 bases, with 12 bases between the two germline ends. The CDR3 is 13 amino acids. From germline, CDR1 is LGHNA and CDR2 YSLEER.

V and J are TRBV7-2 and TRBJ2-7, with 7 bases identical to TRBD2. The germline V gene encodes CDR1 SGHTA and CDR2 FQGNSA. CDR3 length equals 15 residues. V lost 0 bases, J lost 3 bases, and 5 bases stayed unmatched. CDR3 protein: CASSLAGEGIYEQYF. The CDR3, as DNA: TGTGCCAGCAGCTTAGCGGGGGAGGGTATCTACGAGCAGTACTTC.

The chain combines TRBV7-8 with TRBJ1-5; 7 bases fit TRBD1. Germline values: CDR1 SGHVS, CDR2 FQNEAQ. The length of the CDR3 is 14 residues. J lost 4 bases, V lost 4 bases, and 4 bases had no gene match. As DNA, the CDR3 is TGTGCCAGCAGCTGGGACAGCCTGAATCAGCCCCAGCATTTT. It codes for CASSWDSLNQPQHF.

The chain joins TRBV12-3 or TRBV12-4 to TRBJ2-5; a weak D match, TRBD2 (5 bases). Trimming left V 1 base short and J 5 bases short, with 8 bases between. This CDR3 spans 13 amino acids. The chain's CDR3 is CASSLGGGETQYF. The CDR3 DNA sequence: TGTGCCAGCAGTTTAGGTGGCGGGGAGACCCAGTACTTC.

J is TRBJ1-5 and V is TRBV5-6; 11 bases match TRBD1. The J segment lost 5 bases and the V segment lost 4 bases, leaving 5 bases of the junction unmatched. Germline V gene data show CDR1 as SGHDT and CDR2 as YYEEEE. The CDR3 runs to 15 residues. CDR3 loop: CASSKGQGGYQPQHF. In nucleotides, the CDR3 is TGTGCCAGCAGCAAGGGACAGGGGGGGTATCAGCCCCAGCATTTT.